Detailed here is one T cell receptor beta chain. Its target antigen remains unknown. Base qualities are missing; no much larger clone stands one base away. The library was made by 5' RACE. Sequencing took place on an Illumina HiSeq 2500. A second PCR of about 6 to 12 cycles was performed with a sample-barcoded 5' primer and a J-beta primer mix. A template-switch 5' adaptor carrying 12 random nucleotides introduced a unique molecular identifier onto each TCR beta cDNA molecule. Each sample yielded at least 3 million CDR3-containing paired-end reads. All of the RNA was converted into first-strand cDNA using the Mint cDNA synthesis kit, with a TRBC-specific oligonucleotide serving as the primer. Following uracil-DNA glycosylase treatment, all cDNA underwent a first 18-cycle PCR with the universal primers M1SS and BC2_uni_R. Per the authors' processing: Normalization of each sample was performed by random selection of 1 million high-quality reads, each carrying a distinct molecular identifier. Instead of being binned into consensus sequences, reads that shared molecular identifiers were thrown out. MiTCR, run with a Q25 quality threshold and the strictest error-elimination algorithm, handled CDR3 identification, clonotype clustering and error correction. A nonparametric unseen species model with Euler transformation was used to estimate lower-bound total TCR beta diversity. TCRdb reran the public reads through fastp at Q25 and MiXCR, keeping productive beta chains. Rows with one shared CDR3 protein collapse into an entry with the most common genes and DNA. The V and J calls and clone size are TCRdb's, not the authors'. This sample is represented by about a million distinct CDR3 sequences; roughly 43% of them were singletons. The biggest ten clones account for about an eighth of the sample.

Measured from the cysteine to the phenylalanine, the CDR3 is 15 residues long. Kept here is only the CDR3 DNA, which spans 45 bases and is read in frame from base 1. Via the germline V gene (reference sequence), CDR1 is SEHNR and CDR2 FQNEAQ. V is pruned by 4 bases and J by 4 bases, leaving 9 bases of the junction without a gene match. This record belongs to a study of blood T cells in healthy people across ages (dated by TCRdb to between 2015 and 2016). Some background on the complete study: In model experiments, template switching captured about one uniquely barcoded TCR beta cDNA molecule for every two T cells. The study measured age-related changes in TCR beta repertoire diversity using deep sequencing normalized with unique cDNA molecular identifiers. Four age groups were formed from the donors: young (average roughly 16 years), middle-aged (approximately 39), aged (roughly 56) and long-lived (82). To avoid experimental bias, donors of different ages were distributed randomly across sequencing lanes. Two additional independent replicas of 1 million unique cDNA reads from the same blood draw were analyzed for two donors (one aged 18 to 30 and one aged 80 or older).

What the work shows at the level of the full study, not this receptor alone: There was a strong correlation between observed TCR beta diversity and the percentage of naive T cells measured by flow cytometry. Bulk unsorted PBMC profiling prevented conclusive comparison of naive and antigen-experienced compartments. Compared with the aged group, the long-lived group had more naive CD4+ T cells, fewer expanded clones and increased TCR diversity, suggesting age selection. Because the CMV infection status of the donors was unknown, age-related changes in expanded clonotypes may potentially have been confounded. Estimates of total diversity from one million sequenced T cells were regarded as lower bounds and underestimates. Observed TCR beta diversity per million T cells fell roughly linearly with age, and a significant reduction was already apparent by age roughly 40.

Donors were approximately 42 systemically healthy Caucasian individuals from Russia aged 6 to 90 years. Approximately 10 milliliters of peripheral blood were collected from each donor into EDTA-treated Vacutainer tubes. Ficoll-Paque density-gradient centrifugation was used to isolate PBMCs, with at least 7 million per sample. Total RNA, at least 5.5 micrograms per sample, was extracted from PBMCs with Trizol reagent. Naive CD45RAhigh/CD27high T cell percentages were measured by flow cytometry on a PBMC aliquot from every donor. The sequenced sample consisted of blood. This sequence originates from a man aged 30-40 years in good health. This chain joins TRBV7-9 to TRBJ1-1, with 7 bases in between that match TRBD1. The CDR3 corresponds to CASSSTGQRSTEAFF. The base sequence is TGTGCCAGCAGCTCTACGGGACAGAGGAGCACTGAAGCTTTCTTT.